This entry describes one T cell receptor (beta chain). The record originates from a study of blood T cell repertoires in COVID-19. Study in general: The analysed material was cDNA or gDNA that came from T cells, B-cell-depleted T cells, or PBMCs.

Everyone who took part was roughly 18 to 89 years old, and they came from roughly 25 US areas. Researchers sorted participants into cohorts using their self-reported clinical history. Profiling relied on immunoSEQ multiplex PCR, and the TCRdb table lists in-frame clones only, not all of them. The sample lists over 150,000 clones, roughly 88% occurring once. This CDR3 region has 14 residues. From germline, CDR1 is GTSNPN and CDR2 SVGIG (reference sequence). V lost 3 bases and J lost 8; bases outside the gene matches: 6. The gene calls are TRBV30 and TRBJ2-1; 11 bases line up with TRBD2. The TCR was taken from a woman aged 18-30 years who had recovered from COVID-19. Sequences were obtained from PBMCs or T cells enriched from blood (not recorded which). CDR3 coding DNA: TGTGCCTGGAGAATAGCGGGAGGGCCCCATGAGCAGTTCTTC. Its protein product is CAWRIAGGPHEQFF.